This paragraph covers one T cell receptor beta chain sequence. V lost 0 bases and J lost 8; bases outside the gene matches: 10. Germline CDR1 reads SGDLS; CDR2 reads YYNGEE. CDR3 length: 16 amino acids. This record comes from a study of OX40 agonist ivuxolimab in advanced cancers. At baseline, cycle 4 day 1, and cycle 7 day 1, blood was sampled. Using immunoSEQ multiplex PCR, the repertoire was profiled, and TCRdb retains in-frame clones only, with some absent. The sample contains nearly 90,000 clones, just under 90% of which appear only once. The V and J genes are TRBV9 and TRBJ2-3; 9 bases fit TRBD2. The sample in question was CD4+ or CD8+ T cells sorted from blood, obtained in a trial of the OX40 agonist ivuxolimab. The receptor was derived from an adult with an advanced solid tumor such as melanoma, head and neck, liver or kidney cancer. CDR3: CASSVEERGVRGTQYF. Written as DNA, the CDR3 is TGTGCCAGCAGCGTAGAAGAGCGGGGGGTCAGGGGTACGCAGTATTTT.